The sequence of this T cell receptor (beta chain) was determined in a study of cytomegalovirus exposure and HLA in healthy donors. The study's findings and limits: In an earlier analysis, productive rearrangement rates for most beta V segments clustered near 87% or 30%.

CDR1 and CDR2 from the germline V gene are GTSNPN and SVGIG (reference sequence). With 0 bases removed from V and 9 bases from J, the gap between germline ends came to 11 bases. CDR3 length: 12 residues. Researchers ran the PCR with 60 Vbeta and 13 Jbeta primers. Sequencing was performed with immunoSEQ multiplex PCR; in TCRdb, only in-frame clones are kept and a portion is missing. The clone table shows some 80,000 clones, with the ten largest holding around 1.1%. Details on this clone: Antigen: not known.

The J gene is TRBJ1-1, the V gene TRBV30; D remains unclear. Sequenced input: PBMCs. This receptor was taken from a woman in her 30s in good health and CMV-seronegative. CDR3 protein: CAWSVSGFKAFF. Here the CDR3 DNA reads TGTGCCTGGAGTGTATCGGGGTTTAAAGCTTTCTTT.